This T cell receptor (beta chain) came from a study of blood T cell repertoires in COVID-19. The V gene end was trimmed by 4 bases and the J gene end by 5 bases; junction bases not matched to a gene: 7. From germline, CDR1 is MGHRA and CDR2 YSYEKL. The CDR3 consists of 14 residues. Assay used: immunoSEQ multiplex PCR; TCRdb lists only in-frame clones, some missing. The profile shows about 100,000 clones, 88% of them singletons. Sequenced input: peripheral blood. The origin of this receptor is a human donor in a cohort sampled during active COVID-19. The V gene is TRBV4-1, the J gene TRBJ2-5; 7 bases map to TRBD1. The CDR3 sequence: CASSRTGAGETQYF. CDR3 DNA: TGCGCCAGCAGCCGGACAGGAGCCGGGGAGACCCAGTACTTC.